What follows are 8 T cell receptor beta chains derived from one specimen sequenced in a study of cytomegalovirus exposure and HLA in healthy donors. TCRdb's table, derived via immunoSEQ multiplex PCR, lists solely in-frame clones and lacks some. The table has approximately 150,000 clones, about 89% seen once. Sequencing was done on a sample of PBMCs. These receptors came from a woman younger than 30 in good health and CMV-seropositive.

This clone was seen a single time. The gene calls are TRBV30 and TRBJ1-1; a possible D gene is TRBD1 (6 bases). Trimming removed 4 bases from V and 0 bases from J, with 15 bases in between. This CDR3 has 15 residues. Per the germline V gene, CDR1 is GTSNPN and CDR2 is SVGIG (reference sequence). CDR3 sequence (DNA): TGTGCCTGGACCCCTGGGGGACACCTGAACACTGAAGCTTTCTTT. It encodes CAWTPGGHLNTEAFF.

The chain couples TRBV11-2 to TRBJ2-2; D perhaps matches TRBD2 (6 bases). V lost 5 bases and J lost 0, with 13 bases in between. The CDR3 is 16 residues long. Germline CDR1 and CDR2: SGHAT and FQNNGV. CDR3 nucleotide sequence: TGTGCCAGCAGCGCCCGGACTAACTCGAACACCGGGGAGCTGTTTTTT. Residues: CASSARTNSNTGELFF.

CDR3 loop: CASSGQDRDAGGYTF. For the CDR3, the DNA is TGTGCCAGCAGTGGGCAAGACAGGGACGCAGGGGGCTACACCTTC. The J gene is TRBJ1-2, the V gene TRBV2, with 7 nucleotides matching TRBD1. CDR1 and CDR2 (germline): SNHLY, FYNNEI. The CDR3 loop spans 15 amino acids. J lost 8 bases, V lost 4 bases, and 13 bases had no gene match.

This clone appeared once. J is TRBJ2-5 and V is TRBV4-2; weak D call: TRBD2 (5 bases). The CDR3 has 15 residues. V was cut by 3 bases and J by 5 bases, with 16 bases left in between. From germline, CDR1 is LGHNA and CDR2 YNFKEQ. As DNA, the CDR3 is TGTGCCAGCAGCCAGCCCACGGGGATCGGTGAGACCCAGTACTTC. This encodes CASSQPTGIGETQYF.

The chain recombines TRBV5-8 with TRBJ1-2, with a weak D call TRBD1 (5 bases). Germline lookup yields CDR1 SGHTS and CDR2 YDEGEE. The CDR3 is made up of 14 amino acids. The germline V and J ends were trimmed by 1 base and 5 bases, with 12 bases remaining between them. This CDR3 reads CASSLPGPGYGYTF. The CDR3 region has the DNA TGTGCCAGCAGCTTGCCAGGGCCGGGTTATGGCTACACCTTC. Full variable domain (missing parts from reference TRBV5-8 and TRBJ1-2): EAGVTQSPTHLIKTRGQQATLRCSPISGHTSVYWYQQALGLGLQFLLWYDEGEERNRGNFPPRFSGRQFPNYSSELNVNALELEDSALYLCASSLPGPGYGYTFGSGTRLTVV.

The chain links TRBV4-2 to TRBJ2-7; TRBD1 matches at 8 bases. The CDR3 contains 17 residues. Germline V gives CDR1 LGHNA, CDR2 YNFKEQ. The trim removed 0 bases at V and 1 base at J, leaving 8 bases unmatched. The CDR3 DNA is TGTGCCAGCAGCCAAGAGGGCACGGGACAGGATTCCTACGAGCAGTACTTC. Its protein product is CASSQEGTGQDSYEQYF.

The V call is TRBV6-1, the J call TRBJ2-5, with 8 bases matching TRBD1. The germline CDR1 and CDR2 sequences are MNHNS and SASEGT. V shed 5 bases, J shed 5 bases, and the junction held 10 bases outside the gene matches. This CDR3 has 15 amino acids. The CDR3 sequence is CASSPLDRVGETQYF. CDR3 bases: TGTGCCAGCAGTCCCTTGGACAGGGTGGGGGAGACCCAGTACTTC.

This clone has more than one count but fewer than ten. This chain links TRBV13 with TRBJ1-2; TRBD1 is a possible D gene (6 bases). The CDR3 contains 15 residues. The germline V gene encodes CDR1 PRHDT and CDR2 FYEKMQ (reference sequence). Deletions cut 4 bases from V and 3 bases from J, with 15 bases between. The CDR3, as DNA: TGTGCCAGCAGCTCCATGGGGGGGCGCGACTATGGCTACACCTTC. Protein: CASSSMGGRDYGYTF.